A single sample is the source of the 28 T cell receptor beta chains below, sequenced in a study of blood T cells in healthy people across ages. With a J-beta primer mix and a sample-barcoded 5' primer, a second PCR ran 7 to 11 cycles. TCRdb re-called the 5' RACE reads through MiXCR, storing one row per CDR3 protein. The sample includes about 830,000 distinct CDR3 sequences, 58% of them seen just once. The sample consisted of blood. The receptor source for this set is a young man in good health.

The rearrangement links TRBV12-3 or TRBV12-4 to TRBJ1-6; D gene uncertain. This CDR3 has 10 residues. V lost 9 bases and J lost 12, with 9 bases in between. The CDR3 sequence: CASGELPLHF. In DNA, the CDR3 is TGTGCCAGTGGAGAGTTACCCCTCCACTTT.

The CDR3 reads CSARGTSGGNYNEQYF. CDR3 DNA sequence: TGCAGTGCTAGGGGGACTAGCGGGGGGAACTACAATGAGCAGTACTTC. The chain combines TRBV20-1 with TRBJ2-1; TRBD2 matches 15 bases. The J call may be in error: the DNA end matches TRBJ2-7 better. In germline, CDR1 is DFQATT, CDR2 SNEGSKA (reference sequence). This CDR3 is 16 amino acids long.

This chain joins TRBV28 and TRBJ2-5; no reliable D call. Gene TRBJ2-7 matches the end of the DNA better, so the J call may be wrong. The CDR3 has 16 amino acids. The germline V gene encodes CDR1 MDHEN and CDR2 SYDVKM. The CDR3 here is CASSPREEAIPYEQYF. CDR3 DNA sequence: TGTGCCAGCAGTCCAAGGGAAGAGGCGATCCCCTACGAGCAGTACTTC.

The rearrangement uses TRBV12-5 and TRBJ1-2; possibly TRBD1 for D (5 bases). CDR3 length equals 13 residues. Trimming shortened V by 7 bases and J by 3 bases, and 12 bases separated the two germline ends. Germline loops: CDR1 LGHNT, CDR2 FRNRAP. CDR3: CASAQGDDYGYTF. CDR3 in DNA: TGTGCTAGTGCCCAGGGTGATGACTATGGCTACACCTTC.

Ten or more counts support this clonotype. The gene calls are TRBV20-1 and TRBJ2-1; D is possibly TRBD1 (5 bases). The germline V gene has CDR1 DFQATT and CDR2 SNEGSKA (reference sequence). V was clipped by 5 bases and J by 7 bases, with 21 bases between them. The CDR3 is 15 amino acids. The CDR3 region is CSAPQKGNLKNEQFF. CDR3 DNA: TGCAGTGCTCCACAAAAGGGGAACCTAAAGAATGAGCAGTTCTTC.

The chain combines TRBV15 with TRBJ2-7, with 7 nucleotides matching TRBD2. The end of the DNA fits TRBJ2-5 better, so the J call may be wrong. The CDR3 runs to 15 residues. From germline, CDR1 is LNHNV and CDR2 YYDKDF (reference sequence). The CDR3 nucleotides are TGTGCCACAAGCGCTAGTGGGAGGGCGGAAGAGACCCAGTACTTC. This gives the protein CATSASGRAEETQYF.

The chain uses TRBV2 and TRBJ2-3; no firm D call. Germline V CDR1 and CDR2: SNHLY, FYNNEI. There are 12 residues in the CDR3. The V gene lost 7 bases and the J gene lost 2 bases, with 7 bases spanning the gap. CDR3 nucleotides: TGTGCCAGCACCACAGACACAGATACGCAGTATTTT. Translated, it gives CASTTDTDTQYF.

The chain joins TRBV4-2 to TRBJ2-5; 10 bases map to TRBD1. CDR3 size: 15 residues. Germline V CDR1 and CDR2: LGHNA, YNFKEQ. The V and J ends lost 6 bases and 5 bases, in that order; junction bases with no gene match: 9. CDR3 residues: CASRPGTGVGETQYF. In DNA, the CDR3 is TGTGCCAGCAGACCCGGGACAGGGGTCGGGGAGACCCAGTACTTC.

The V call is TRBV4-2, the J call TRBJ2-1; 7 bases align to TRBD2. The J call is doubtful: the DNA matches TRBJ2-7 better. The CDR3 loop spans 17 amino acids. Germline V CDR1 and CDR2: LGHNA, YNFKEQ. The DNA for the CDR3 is TGTGCCAGCAGCCAAGATGGAGCGGGGCGGTCTTACAATGAGCAGTACTTC. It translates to CASSQDGAGRSYNEQYF.

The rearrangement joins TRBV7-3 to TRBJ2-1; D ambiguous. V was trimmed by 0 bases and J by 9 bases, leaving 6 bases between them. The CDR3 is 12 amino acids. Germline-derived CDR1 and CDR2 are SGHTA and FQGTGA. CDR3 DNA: TGTGCCAGCAGCTTAACAGGGTTTGAGCAGTTCTTC. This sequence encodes CASSLTGFEQFF.

The CDR3 spells CSVATSGRSSTDTQYF. The CDR3 DNA reads TGCAGTGTAGCGACTAGCGGGAGATCCTCCACAGATACGCAGTATTTT. The rearrangement joins TRBV20-1 to TRBJ2-3, with 12 bases that match TRBD2. Germline CDR1 and CDR2: DFQATT and SNEGSKA (reference sequence). The junction had 10 bases not matched to a gene; V was cut back by 7 bases and J by 2 bases. The CDR3 totals 16 residues.

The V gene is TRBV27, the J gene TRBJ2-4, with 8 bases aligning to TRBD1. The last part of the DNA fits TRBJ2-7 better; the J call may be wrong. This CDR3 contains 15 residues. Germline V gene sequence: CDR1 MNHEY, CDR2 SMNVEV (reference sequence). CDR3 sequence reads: CASSLSYDRGYEQYF. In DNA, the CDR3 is TGTGCCAGCAGTTTATCCTATGACAGGGGCTACGAGCAGTACTTC.

As DNA, the CDR3 is TGCAGTGCTAGATCCCTTGGCCGGTCAGATACGCAGTATTTT. Translated: CSARSLGRSDTQYF. The chain carries TRBV20-1 and TRBJ2-3; D call uncertain. The CDR3 sequence is 14 residues long. The germline V and J ends were trimmed by 2 bases and 4 bases, with 13 bases remaining between them. Looked up from germline, CDR1 is DFQATT and CDR2 is SNEGSKA (reference sequence).

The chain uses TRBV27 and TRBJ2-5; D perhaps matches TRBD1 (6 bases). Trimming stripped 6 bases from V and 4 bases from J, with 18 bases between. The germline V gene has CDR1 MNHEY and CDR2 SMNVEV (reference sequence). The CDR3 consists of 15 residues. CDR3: CASSETPYRAETQYF. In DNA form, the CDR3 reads TGTGCCAGCAGCGAAACCCCGTACAGGGCAGAGACCCAGTACTTC.

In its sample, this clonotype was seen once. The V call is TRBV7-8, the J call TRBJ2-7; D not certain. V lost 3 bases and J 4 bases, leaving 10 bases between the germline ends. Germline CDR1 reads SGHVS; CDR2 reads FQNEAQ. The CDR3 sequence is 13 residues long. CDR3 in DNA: TGTGCCAGCAGCTTCGCGTTGGGTTACGAGCAGTACTTC. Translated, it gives CASSFALGYEQYF.

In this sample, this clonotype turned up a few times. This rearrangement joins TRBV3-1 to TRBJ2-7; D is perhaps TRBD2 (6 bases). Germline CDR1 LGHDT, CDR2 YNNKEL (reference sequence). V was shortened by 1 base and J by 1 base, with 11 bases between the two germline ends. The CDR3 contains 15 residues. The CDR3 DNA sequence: TGTGCCAGCAGCCAAGTGGGGGGTAATTCCTACGAGCAGTACTTC. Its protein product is CASSQVGGNSYEQYF.

For the CDR3, the DNA is TGTGCCAGCAGCATGTGGTTCCTAGCCGATGAGCAGTTCTTC. Its translation is CASSMWFLADEQFF. The V and J genes are TRBV6-2 or TRBV6-3 and TRBJ2-1; D is possibly TRBD2 (5 bases). Germline CDR1 reads MNHEY; CDR2 reads SVGEGT. Trimming left V 6 bases short and J 8 bases short, with 17 bases between. The CDR3 totals 14 residues.

The CDR3 nucleotides read TGCGCCAGCAGCCCGTCAGGACTCATGAACACTGAAGCTTTCTTT. This gives the protein CASSPSGLMNTEAFF. The rearrangement joins TRBV5-1 to TRBJ1-1; no definite D call. V was clipped by 4 bases and J by 0 bases, with 13 bases between them. Germline assignment: CDR1 SGHRS and CDR2 YFSETQ. The CDR3 totals 15 residues.

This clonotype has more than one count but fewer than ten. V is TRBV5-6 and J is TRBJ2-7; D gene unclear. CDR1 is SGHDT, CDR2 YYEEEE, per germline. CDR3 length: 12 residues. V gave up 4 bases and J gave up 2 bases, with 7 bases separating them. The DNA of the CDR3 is TGTGCCAGCAGCGATGGAACCTACGAGCAGTACTTC. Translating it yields CASSDGTYEQYF.

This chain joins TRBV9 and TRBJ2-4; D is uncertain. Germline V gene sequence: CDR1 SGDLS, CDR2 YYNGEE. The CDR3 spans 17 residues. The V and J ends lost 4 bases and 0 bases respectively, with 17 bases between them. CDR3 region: CASSPAVLPGAKNIQYF. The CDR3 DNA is TGTGCCAGCAGCCCGGCGGTCCTACCTGGAGCCAAAAACATTCAGTACTTC.

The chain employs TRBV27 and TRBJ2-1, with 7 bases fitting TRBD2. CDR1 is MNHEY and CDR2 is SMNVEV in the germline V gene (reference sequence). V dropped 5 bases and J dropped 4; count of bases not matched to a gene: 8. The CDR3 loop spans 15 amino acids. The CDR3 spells CASSQTSRSYNEQFF. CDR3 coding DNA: TGTGCCAGCAGTCAGACTAGCCGGTCTTACAATGAGCAGTTCTTC.

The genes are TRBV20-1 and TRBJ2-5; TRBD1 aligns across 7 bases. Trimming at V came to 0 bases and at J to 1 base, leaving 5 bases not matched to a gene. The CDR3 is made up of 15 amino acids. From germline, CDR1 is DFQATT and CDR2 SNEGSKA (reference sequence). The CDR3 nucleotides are TGCAGTGCTAGAGACGGGACAGAGTTCCAAGAGACCCAGTACTTC. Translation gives CSARDGTEFQETQYF.

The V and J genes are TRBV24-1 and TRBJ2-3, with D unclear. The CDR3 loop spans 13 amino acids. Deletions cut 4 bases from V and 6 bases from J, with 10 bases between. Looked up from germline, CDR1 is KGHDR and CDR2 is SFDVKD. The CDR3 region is CATSESPSDTQYF. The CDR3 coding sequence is TGTGCCACCAGTGAGTCACCTAGTGATACGCAGTATTTT.

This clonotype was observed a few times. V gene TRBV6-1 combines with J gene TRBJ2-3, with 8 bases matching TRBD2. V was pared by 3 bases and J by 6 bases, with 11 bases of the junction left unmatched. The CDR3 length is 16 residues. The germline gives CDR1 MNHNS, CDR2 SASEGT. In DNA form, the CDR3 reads TGTGCCAGCAGTGAGGGGGTCGGGGGGGGAGATGATACGCAGTATTTT. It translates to CASSEGVGGGDDTQYF.

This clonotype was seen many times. The chain's CDR3 is CSAGTDQETQYF. For the CDR3, the DNA is TGCAGTGCAGGGACGGATCAAGAGACCCAGTACTTC. The rearrangement joins TRBV20-1 to TRBJ2-5, with D perhaps being TRBD1 or TRBD2 (5 bases each). V dropped 6 bases and J dropped 2 bases, with 10 bases sitting between them. Per the germline V gene, CDR1 is DFQATT and CDR2 is SNEGSKA (reference sequence). The CDR3 length is 12 residues.

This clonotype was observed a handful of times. The CDR3: CASSNNLGQVGGEQFF. In nucleotides, the CDR3 is TGTGCCAGCAGTAATAACTTAGGACAGGTTGGGGGTGAGCAGTTCTTC. The V call is TRBV6-6, the J call TRBJ2-1; 7 bases fit TRBD1. V gave up 5 bases and J gave up 9 bases; unmatched junction bases: 16. The CDR3 loop spans 16 amino acids. CDR1 is MNHNY and CDR2 is SVGAGI in the germline V gene (reference sequence).

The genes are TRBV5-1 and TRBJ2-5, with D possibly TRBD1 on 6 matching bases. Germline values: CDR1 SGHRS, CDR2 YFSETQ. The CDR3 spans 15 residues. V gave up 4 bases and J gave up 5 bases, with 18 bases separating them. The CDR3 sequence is CASSTRTDTGETQYF. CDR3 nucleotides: TGCGCCAGCAGCACGAGGACAGACACGGGGGAGACCCAGTACTTC.

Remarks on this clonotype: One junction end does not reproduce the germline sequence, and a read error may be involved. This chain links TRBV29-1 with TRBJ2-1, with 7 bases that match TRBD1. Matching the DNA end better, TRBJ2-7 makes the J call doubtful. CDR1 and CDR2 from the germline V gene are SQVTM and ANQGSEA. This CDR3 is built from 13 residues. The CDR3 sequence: CSVSRTGSYEQYF. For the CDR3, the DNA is TGCAGCGTGTCAAGGACAGGTTCCTATGAGCAGTACTTC.